A single sample is the source of the 5 T cell receptor beta chains below, sequenced in a study of CD8 T cells in Susac syndrome. Reverse transcription used roughly 0.45 to 1 ug RNA and random hexamers. One entry per CDR3 protein, called by TCRdb with MiXCR from the immunoSEQ multiplex PCR reads. The table has tens of thousands of distinct CDR3 sequences, more than 85% seen once. Specimen: CD8+ T cells from PBMCs. These receptors were obtained from a human donor with multiple sclerosis.

The chain is built from TRBV28 and TRBJ2-7; TRBD1 agrees at 9 bases. V shed 5 bases and J 4 bases; nucleotides not matched to a gene: 9. CDR3 length equals 15 residues. CDR1 and CDR2 (germline): MDHEN, SYDVKM. The CDR3 bases are TGTGCCAGCAGTCCCCTCGGGACAGGGTTATACGAGCAGTACTTC. This codes for CASSPLGTGLYEQYF.

The chain joins TRBV7-9 to TRBJ2-5; no clear D. The CDR3 runs to 13 residues. Trimming shortened V by 1 base and J by 5 bases, and 8 bases separated the two germline ends. CDR1 and CDR2 (germline): SEHNR, FQNEAQ (reference sequence). The chain's CDR3 is CASSLDEWETQYF. The CDR3 DNA follows: TGTGCCAGCAGCTTAGATGAGTGGGAGACCCAGTACTTC.

The chain uses TRBV5-4 and TRBJ1-5; 9 bases are a match to TRBD1. Germline lookup yields CDR1 SGHNT and CDR2 YYREEE (reference sequence). This CDR3 is built from 16 residues. The V segment lost 2 bases and the J segment 6 bases; nucleotides outside the gene matches: 9. The CDR3, as DNA: TGTGCCAGCAGCTTCGGCCCCGAGGACAGGGGTCAGCCCCAGCATTTT. Protein: CASSFGPEDRGQPQHF.

This chain connects TRBV4-3 to TRBJ2-7, with 12 positions matching TRBD1. The V and J ends lost 3 bases and 5 bases, in that order; junction bases with no gene match: 5. CDR1 is LGHNA, CDR2 YSLEER, per germline. This CDR3 spans 15 amino acids. CDR3 in DNA: TGCGCCAGCAGCCAGGGGACAGGGGGCTTAGACGAGCAGTACTTC. Amino acids: CASSQGTGGLDEQYF.

The chain has TRBV5-1 and TRBJ2-1; 7 bases are shared with TRBD2. CDR3 length equals 15 residues. The germline V gene encodes CDR1 SGHRS and CDR2 YFSETQ. V shed 4 bases, J shed 3 bases, and the junction held 7 bases outside the gene matches. In DNA form, the CDR3 reads TGCGCCAGCAGCCCACTGGCGGGGGACTACAATGAGCAGTTCTTC. Its translation is CASSPLAGDYNEQFF. Variable domain in full (rest from reference TRBV5-1 and TRBJ2-1): KAGVTQTPRYLIKTRGQQVTLSCSPISGHRSVSWYQQTPGQGLQFLFEYFSETQRNKGNFPGRFSGRQFSNSRSEMNVSTLELGDSALYLCASSPLAGDYNEQFFGPGTRLTVL.